This record covers a single TCR beta chain. The length of the CDR3 is 10 residues. Trimming took off 2 bases at V and 7 bases at J, with 5 bases between the two ends. Germline loops: CDR1 SQVTM, CDR2 ANQGSEA. Random hexamers served to reverse transcribe roughly 0.5 to 1 ug RNA. Amplification of TCR beta CDR3 across 54 Vbeta and 13 Jbeta was performed with immunoSEQ multiplex PCR. One entry per CDR3 protein results from TCRdb running MiXCR on the immunoSEQ multiplex PCR reads. The top ten hold 0.15% to 0.2% of the sample, which has roughly 150,000 distinct CDR3 sequences, 85% to 95% seen once. The data originate from a study of CD8 T cells in Susac syndrome. Peripheral blood CD8+ and CD4+ T cells were profiled by TCR beta sequencing. It was negative isolation that provided the CD8+ and CD4+ T cells, whereas TEMRA cells were enriched by FACS.

The sequencing input was CD4+ T cells from PBMCs. This sequence originates from a human donor with Susac syndrome. The chain links TRBV29-1 to TRBJ1-2; TRBD1 might be the D (5 bases). The CDR3 coding sequence is TGCAGCGTTGAACAGGGTGGCTACACCTTC. This translates into CSVEQGGYTF.